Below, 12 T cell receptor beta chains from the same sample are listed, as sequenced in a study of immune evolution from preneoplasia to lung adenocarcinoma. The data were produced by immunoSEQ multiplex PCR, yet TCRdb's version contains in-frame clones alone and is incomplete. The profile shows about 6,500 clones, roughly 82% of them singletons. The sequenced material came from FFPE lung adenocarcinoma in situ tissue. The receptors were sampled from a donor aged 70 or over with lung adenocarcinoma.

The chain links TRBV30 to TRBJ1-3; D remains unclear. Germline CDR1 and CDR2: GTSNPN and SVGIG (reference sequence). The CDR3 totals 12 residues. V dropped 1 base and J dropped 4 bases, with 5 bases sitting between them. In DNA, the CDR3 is TGTGCCTGGAGTGGCGGGGGAAACACCATATATTTT. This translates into CAWSGGGNTIYF.

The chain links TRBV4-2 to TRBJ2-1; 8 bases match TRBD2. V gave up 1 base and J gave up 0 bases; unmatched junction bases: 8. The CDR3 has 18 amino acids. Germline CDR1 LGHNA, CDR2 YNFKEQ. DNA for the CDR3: TGTGCCAGCAGCCAAGGGGGGCTAGCGGGTAGCTCCTACAATGAGCAGTTCTTC. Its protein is CASSQGGLAGSSYNEQFF.

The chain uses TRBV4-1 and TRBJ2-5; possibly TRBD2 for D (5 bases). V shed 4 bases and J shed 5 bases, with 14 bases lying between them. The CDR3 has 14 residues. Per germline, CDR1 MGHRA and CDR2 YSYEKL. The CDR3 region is CASSRVAGWETQYF. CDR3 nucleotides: TGCGCCAGCAGCCGTGTCGCGGGCTGGGAGACCCAGTACTTC.

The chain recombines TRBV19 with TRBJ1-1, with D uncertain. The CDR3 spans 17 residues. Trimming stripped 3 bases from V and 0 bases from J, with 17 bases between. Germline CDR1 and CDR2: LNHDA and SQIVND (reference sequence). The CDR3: CASSMTTQFSMNTEAFF. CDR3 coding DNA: TGTGCCAGTAGTATGACGACCCAGTTCTCCATGAACACTGAAGCTTTCTTT.

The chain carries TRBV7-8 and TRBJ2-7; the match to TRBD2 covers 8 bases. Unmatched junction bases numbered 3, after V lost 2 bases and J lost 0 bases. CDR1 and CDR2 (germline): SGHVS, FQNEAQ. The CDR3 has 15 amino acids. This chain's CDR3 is CASSLKRERSYEQYF. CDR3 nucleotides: TGTGCCAGCAGCTTAAAGCGGGAGCGCTCCTACGAGCAGTACTTC.

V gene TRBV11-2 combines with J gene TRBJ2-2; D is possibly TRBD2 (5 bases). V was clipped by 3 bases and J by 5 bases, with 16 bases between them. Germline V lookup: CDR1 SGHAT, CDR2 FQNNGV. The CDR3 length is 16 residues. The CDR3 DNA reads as TGTGCCAGCAGCTTCTCTTCGGCTAGCAGTACCGGGGAGCTGTTTTTT. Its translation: CASSFSSASSTGELFF.

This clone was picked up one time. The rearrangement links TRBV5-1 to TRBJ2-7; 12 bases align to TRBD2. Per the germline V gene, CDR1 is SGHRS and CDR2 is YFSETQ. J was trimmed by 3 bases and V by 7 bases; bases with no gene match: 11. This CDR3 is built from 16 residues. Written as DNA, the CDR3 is TGCGCCAGCGGGGAGTTGACTAGCGGGAGAGACTACGAGCAGTACTTC. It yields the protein CASGELTSGRDYEQYF.

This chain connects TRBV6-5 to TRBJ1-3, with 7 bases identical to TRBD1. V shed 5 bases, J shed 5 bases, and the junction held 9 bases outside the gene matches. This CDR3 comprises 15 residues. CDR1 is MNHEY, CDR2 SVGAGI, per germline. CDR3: CASSPSRGQRNTIYF. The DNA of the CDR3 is TGTGCCAGCAGTCCCTCTAGGGGGCAGAGAAACACCATATATTTT.

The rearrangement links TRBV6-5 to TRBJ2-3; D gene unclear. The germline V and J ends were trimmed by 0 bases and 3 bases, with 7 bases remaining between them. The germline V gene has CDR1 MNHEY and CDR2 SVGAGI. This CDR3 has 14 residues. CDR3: CASSYSFSTDTQYF. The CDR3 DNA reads TGTGCCAGCAGTTACTCGTTTAGTACAGATACGCAGTATTTT.

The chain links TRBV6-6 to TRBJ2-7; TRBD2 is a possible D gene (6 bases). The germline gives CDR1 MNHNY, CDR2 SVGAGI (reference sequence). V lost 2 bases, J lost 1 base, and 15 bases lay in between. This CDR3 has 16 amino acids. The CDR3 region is CASSYGLGGSSYEQYF. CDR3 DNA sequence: TGTGCCAGCAGTTACGGCCTTGGGGGGAGTTCCTACGAGCAGTACTTC.

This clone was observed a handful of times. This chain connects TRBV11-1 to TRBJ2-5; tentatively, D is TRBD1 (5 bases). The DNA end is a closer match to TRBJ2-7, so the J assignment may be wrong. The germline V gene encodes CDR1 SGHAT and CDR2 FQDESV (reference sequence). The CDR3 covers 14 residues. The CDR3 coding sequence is TGTGCCAGCAGCTTAGGGGGCAGGACCCGCGAGCAGTACTTC. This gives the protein CASSLGGRTREQYF.

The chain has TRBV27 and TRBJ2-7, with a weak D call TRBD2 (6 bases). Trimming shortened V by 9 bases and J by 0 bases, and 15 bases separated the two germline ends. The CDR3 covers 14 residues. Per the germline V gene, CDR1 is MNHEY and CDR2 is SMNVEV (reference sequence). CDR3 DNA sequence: TGTGCCAGTCGACTGGCGGGACCCTCCTACGAGCAGTACTTC. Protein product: CASRLAGPSYEQYF.